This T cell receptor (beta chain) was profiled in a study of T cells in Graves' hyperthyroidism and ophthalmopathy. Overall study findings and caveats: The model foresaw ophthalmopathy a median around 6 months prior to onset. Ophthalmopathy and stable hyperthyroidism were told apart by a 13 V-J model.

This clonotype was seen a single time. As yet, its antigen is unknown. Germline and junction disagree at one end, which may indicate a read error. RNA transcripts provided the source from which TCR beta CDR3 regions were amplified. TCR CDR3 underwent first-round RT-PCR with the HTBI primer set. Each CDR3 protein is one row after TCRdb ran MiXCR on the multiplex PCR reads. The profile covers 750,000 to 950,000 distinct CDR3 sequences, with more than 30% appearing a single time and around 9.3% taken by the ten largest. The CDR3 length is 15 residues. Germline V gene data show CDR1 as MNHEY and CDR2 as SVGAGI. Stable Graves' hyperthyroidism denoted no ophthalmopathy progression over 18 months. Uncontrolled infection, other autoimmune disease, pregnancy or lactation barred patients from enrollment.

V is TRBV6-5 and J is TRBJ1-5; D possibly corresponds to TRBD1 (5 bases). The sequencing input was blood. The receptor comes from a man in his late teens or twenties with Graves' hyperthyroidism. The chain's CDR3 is CAISYRSWTNQPQHF. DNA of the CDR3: TGTGCCATCAGTTACCGTTCCTGGACAAATCAGCCCCAGCATTTT.